The subject of this entry is one TCR beta chain. The ends were cut back, 2 bases at V and 1 base at J, with 5 bases in the middle. The CDR3 has 14 amino acids. Per the germline V gene, CDR1 is PRHDT and CDR2 is FYEKMQ (reference sequence). The data were taken from a study of blood T cell repertoires in COVID-19. Overall study: The United States, Italy and Spain were the sources of the acute and convalescent COVID-19 samples. Sources were T cells, B-cell-depleted T cells, or PBMCs; the material itself was cDNA or gDNA.

Profiling relied on immunoSEQ multiplex PCR, and the TCRdb table lists in-frame clones only, not all of them. The sample has 350,000 to 500,000 clones; roughly 90% are singletons. Material for sequencing was peripheral blood. The receptor comes from a young man with COVID-19, enrolled during active disease. The rearrangement links TRBV13 to TRBJ2-2; unclear D gene. DNA for the CDR3: TGTGCCAGCAGCTTATTTCGGAACACCGGGGAGCTGTTTTTT. Translating it yields CASSLFRNTGELFF.